Listed here are 21 T cell receptor beta chains from one sample, sequenced in a study of CD8 T cells in Susac syndrome (dated by TCRdb to between 2017 and 2020). The library was produced with the immunoSEQ multiplex PCR assay. RNA was extracted using the RNeasy kit, and roughly 0.5 to 1 microgram was reverse transcribed with random hexamers. TCRdb trimmed public reads at Q25 via fastp, called clones via MiXCR and kept in-frame beta chains. Each entry merges the rows of one CDR3 protein and shows their most common DNA and genes. The sample contains 150,000 to 200,000 distinct CDR3 sequences, about 94% of them found a single time. The ten top clones hold approximately 0.14% of the sample. The sequenced sample consisted of CD4+ T cells from PBMCs. Receptors originate from a human donor in good health.

The rearrangement uses TRBV12-3 or TRBV12-4 and TRBJ2-7; 7 bases align to TRBD2. The CDR3 is 11 residues long. V trimming: 3 bases; J trimming: 11 bases; junction bases outside the gene matches: 4. The DNA for the CDR3 is TGTGCCAGCAGTTTGGCGGGGGTGGAGTACTTC. Translating gives CASSLAGVEYF.

The gene calls are TRBV3-1 and TRBJ2-7, with 7 bases aligning to TRBD1. The CDR3 consists of 14 residues. Germline V gene sequence: CDR1 LGHDT, CDR2 YNNKEL (reference sequence). V dropped 2 bases and J dropped 6; count of bases not matched to a gene: 7. Here the CDR3 reads CASSQPGTASEQYF. CDR3 in DNA: TGTGCCAGCAGCCAACCGGGGACAGCGAGCGAGCAGTACTTC.

The V and J genes are TRBV5-1 and TRBJ2-2; TRBD2 might be the D (5 bases). Trimming took 5 bases from V and 7 from J, leaving 12 bases between them. The CDR3 has 13 amino acids. CDR1 SGHRS and CDR2 YFSETQ come from the germline V gene. CDR3 loop: CASRYPSLGELFF. DNA of the CDR3: TGCGCCAGCAGATACCCTAGCCTCGGGGAGCTGTTTTTT.

This chain connects TRBV9 to TRBJ1-2; D unclear. Germline V lookup: CDR1 SGDLS, CDR2 YYNGEE. This CDR3 is 14 amino acids long. V lost 0 bases and J 3 bases, leaving 9 bases between the germline ends. The CDR3 nucleotides are TGTGCCAGCAGCGTAGCCATGGAAGACTATGGCTACACCTTC. This encodes CASSVAMEDYGYTF.

The rearrangement joins TRBV5-1 to TRBJ1-6, with unresolved D. This CDR3 spans 14 amino acids. CDR1 is SGHRS, CDR2 YFSETQ, per germline. The V gene lost 2 bases and the J gene lost 9 bases, with 12 bases spanning the gap. CDR3 sequence: CASSFERASSPLHF. CDR3 bases: TGCGCCAGCAGCTTCGAGAGGGCAAGTTCACCCCTCCACTTT. The full variable domain, with the rest looked up from reference TRBV5-1 and TRBJ1-6, is KAGVTQTPRYLIKTRGQQVTLSCSPISGHRSVSWYQQTPGQGLQFLFEYFSETQRNKGNFPGRFSGRQFSNSRSEMNVSTLELGDSALYLCASSFERASSPLHFGNGTRLTVT.

A single count supports this clonotype. This CDR3 is CASSPQGVAETQYF. The CDR3 DNA follows: TGTGCCAGCAGTCCTCAGGGTGTAGCGGAGACCCAGTACTTC. The genes are TRBV6-1 and TRBJ2-5, with D perhaps assigned TRBD1 or TRBD2 (5 bases each). CDR3 length: 14 amino acids. Trimming took 5 bases from V and 5 from J, leaving 15 bases between them. Germline assignment: CDR1 MNHNS and CDR2 SASEGT.

The chain recombines TRBV6-5 with TRBJ1-2; 7 bases are a match to TRBD1. The V gene end was trimmed by 2 bases and the J gene end by 4 bases; junction bases not matched to a gene: 4. Germline CDR1 is MNHEY and CDR2 is SVGAGI. CDR3 length: 14 residues. CDR3 amino acids: CASSYRQGAYGYTF. Here the CDR3 DNA reads TGTGCCAGCAGTTACCGACAGGGAGCCTATGGCTACACCTTC.

This clonotype was recorded a few times. The rearrangement joins TRBV6-5 to TRBJ2-5; D is unclear. CDR3 length: 12 residues. Trimming removed 2 bases from V and 1 base from J, with 2 bases in between. Germline V CDR1 and CDR2: MNHEY, SVGAGI. In DNA form, the CDR3 reads TGTGCCAGCAGTTACGGCCAAGAGACCCAGTACTTC. This sequence encodes CASSYGQETQYF.

This clonotype has only a few counts. V gene TRBV5-1 combines with J gene TRBJ1-5; no firm D call. V shed 0 bases and J shed 0 bases, with 4 bases lying between them. CDR1 SGHRS and CDR2 YFSETQ come from the germline V gene. The CDR3 loop spans 14 amino acids. The CDR3 here is CASSLEGSNQPQHF. CDR3 DNA sequence: TGCGCCAGCAGCTTGGAGGGTAGCAATCAGCCCCAGCATTTT.

This clonotype was recorded only once. The V and J genes are TRBV29-1 and TRBJ2-1, with 10 bases aligning to TRBD2. J gave up 4 bases and V 6 bases, and 9 bases lay outside the gene matches. CDR3 size: 15 residues. Germline values: CDR1 SQVTM, CDR2 ANQGSEA. CDR3 amino acids: CSVSKLAGPYNEQFF. CDR3 nucleotide sequence: TGCAGCGTCTCCAAACTAGCGGGGCCATACAATGAGCAGTTCTTC.

The V gene is TRBV6-1, the J gene TRBJ2-7; no clear D. Trimming removed 6 bases from V and 2 bases from J, with 5 bases in between. This CDR3 has 11 amino acids. Per the germline V gene, CDR1 is MNHNS and CDR2 is SASEGT. The CDR3 coding sequence is TGTGCCAGCAGACTGACCTACGAGCAGTACTTC. Translation: CASRLTYEQYF.

V is TRBV20-1 and J is TRBJ1-5, with a tentative D call TRBD1 (6 bases). V was cut by 1 base and J by 1 base, with 17 bases left in between. Germline-derived CDR1 and CDR2 are DFQATT and SNEGSKA (reference sequence). The CDR3 runs 17 residues. CDR3 in DNA: TGCAGTGCTAGAGGGGGGCACCAGCCGGGGAGCAATCAGCCCCAGCATTTT. Protein sequence: CSARGGHQPGSNQPQHF.

The V call is TRBV7-9, the J call TRBJ1-2, with D maybe TRBD1 (6 bases). Germline V gives CDR1 SEHNR, CDR2 FQNEAQ (reference sequence). The CDR3 runs 15 residues. V was shortened by 4 bases and J by 6 bases, with 18 bases between the two germline ends. The CDR3 reads CASSSSDRTTNGYTF. CDR3 nucleotide sequence: TGTGCCAGCAGCTCCTCAGACAGGACCACCAATGGCTACACCTTC.

The V gene is TRBV29-1, the J gene TRBJ1-1; a possible D gene is TRBD1 (6 bases). Germline CDR1 and CDR2: SQVTM and ANQGSEA. Trimming pared 4 bases from V and 1 base from J, leaving 16 bases between. The CDR3 runs to 15 residues. The CDR3 here is CSVVGQGYGNTEAFF. The CDR3 nucleotides are TGCAGCGTTGTAGGCCAGGGGTATGGGAACACTGAAGCTTTCTTT.

This clonotype was observed a single time. The CDR3 loop reads CSGKGSGSYNEQFF. The CDR3 bases are TGCAGTGGTAAGGGTAGCGGCTCTTACAATGAGCAGTTCTTC. V usage is TRBV20-1 and J usage is TRBJ2-1; D perhaps matches TRBD2 (6 bases). Per the germline V gene, CDR1 is DFQATT and CDR2 is SNEGSKA (reference sequence). The CDR3 sequence is 14 residues long. Trimming removed 7 bases at V and 4 bases at J, with 17 bases between.

The chain is built from TRBV20-1 and TRBJ1-2, with TRBD1 identical over 7 bases. The CDR3 contains 13 residues. The germline V gene encodes CDR1 DFQATT and CDR2 SNEGSKA (reference sequence). V lost 1 base, J lost 2 bases, and 1 base stayed unmatched. The CDR3 DNA reads TGCAGTGCTAGAGGGACAGGCAACTATGGCTACACCTTC. It is translated as CSARGTGNYGYTF.

This clonotype showed up just a few times. The genes are TRBV11-2 and TRBJ2-3, with 8 bases that match TRBD2. This CDR3 has 13 amino acids. Germline CDR1 is SGHAT and CDR2 is FQNNGV. With 5 bases clipped from V and 4 bases from J, the junction kept 2 bases outside the gene matches. CDR3 in amino acids: CASSQGLADTQYF. Written as DNA, the CDR3 is TGTGCCAGCAGCCAGGGACTAGCAGATACGCAGTATTTT.

The chain couples TRBV19 to TRBJ2-2; 9 bases fit TRBD2. Looked up from germline, CDR1 is LNHDA and CDR2 is SQIVND (reference sequence). Trimming cost V 6 bases and J 6 bases; bases outside gene matches: 8. The CDR3 covers 15 residues. This chain's CDR3 is CASSPIAGAAGELFF. In nucleotides, the CDR3 is TGTGCCAGTAGCCCCATAGCGGGGGCGGCCGGGGAGCTGTTTTTT. Drawing the rest from reference TRBV19 and TRBJ2-2, the complete variable domain is DGGITQSPKYLFRKEGQNVTLSCEQNLNHDAMYWYRQDPGQGLRLIYYSQIVNDFQKGDIAEGYSVSREKKESFPLTVTSAQKNPTAFYLCASSPIAGAAGELFFGEGSRLTVL.

V gene TRBV7-6 combines with J gene TRBJ2-7; tentative D call: TRBD2 (5 bases). The V gene's germline CDR1 is SGHVS and CDR2 FNYEAQ. The CDR3 consists of 14 residues. Trimming cost V 5 bases and J 2 bases, with 13 bases left between them. DNA of the CDR3: TGTGCCAGCAGCCCACTAGACCCCGCCTACGAGCAGTACTTC. This translates into CASSPLDPAYEQYF.

The V call is TRBV7-2, the J call TRBJ1-2; possible D gene TRBD1, 6 bases. Trimming stripped 5 bases from V and 4 bases from J, with 17 bases between. The CDR3 loop spans 15 amino acids. The V gene's germline CDR1 is SGHTA and CDR2 FQGNSA. As DNA, the CDR3 is TGTGCCAGCAGCCCCCTCCAGGGGCCCTCCTATGGCTACACCTTC. This encodes CASSPLQGPSYGYTF. Using reference TRBV7-2 and TRBJ1-2 for the parts outside the CDR3, the full variable domain is GAGVSQSPSNKVTEKGKDVELRCDPISGHTALYWYRQSLGQGLEFLIYFQGNSAPDKSGLPSDRFSAERTGGSVSTLTIQRTQQEDSAVYLCASSPLQGPSYGYTFGSGTRLTVV.

This clonotype was detected once. This chain links TRBV6-6 with TRBJ2-3; TRBD2 matches 8 bases. Looked up from germline, CDR1 is MNHNY and CDR2 is SVGAGI (reference sequence). V shed 4 bases and J 6 bases; nucleotides not matched to a gene: 6. The length of the CDR3 is 14 residues. In nucleotides, the CDR3 is TGTGCCAGCAGTTCCCTGACTAGCGCGGATACGCAGTATTTT. It translates to CASSSLTSADTQYF.